Following are 26 T cell receptor beta chains from one sample sequenced in a study of T cell repertoires in cytomegalovirus infection. From the reads, TCRdb called clonotypes with MiXCR, one entry per CDR3 protein. The repertoire has 350,000 to 450,000 distinct CDR3 sequences, less than 20% of them found once; the top ten carry approximately 10%. Sequenced input: PBMCs. The receptors shown here come from a human donor in good health (CMV status not recorded). Some clones in this sample may be carry-over from other donors' samples.

This clonotype was seen once. The CDR3 DNA is TGTGCCACGGGGGATGAGCTAGCGGGACCCAATGAGCAGTTCTTC. Translation gives CATGDELAGPNEQFF. V usage is TRBV24-1 and J usage is TRBJ2-1, with 9 bases that match TRBD2. Germline CDR1 is KGHDR and CDR2 is SFDVKD. This CDR3 contains 15 residues. V shed 10 bases and J 6 bases; nucleotides not matched to a gene: 12.

This clonotype was observed a handful of times. The V call is TRBV27, the J call TRBJ1-1; the D is unclear. Germline V gives CDR1 MNHEY, CDR2 SMNVEV (reference sequence). V lost 3 bases to trimming and J lost 4 bases, with 15 bases between them. This CDR3 is built from 15 residues. The CDR3 nucleotides are TGTGCCAGCAGTTTCTCCAGGTTTCAGAGCACTGAAGCTTTCTTT. It is translated as CASSFSRFQSTEAFF.

This clonotype has more than one count but fewer than ten. V is TRBV4-3 and J is TRBJ1-2; TRBD1 matches at 8 bases. CDR3 length: 15 amino acids. Trimming removed 1 base from V and 4 bases from J; junction bases left unmatched: 5. Germline assignment: CDR1 LGHNA and CDR2 YSLEER. The CDR3 nucleotides are TGCGCCAGCAGCCAAGTACAGGGGGAAGGCTATGGCTACACCTTC. Amino acid sequence: CASSQVQGEGYGYTF.

Comments on this clonotype: A much larger clone lies a single base off, so this may be a read error. V is TRBV4-3 and J is TRBJ2-3, with 7 bases that match TRBD2. From germline, CDR1 is LGHNA and CDR2 YSLEER. With 1 base clipped from V and 5 bases from J, the junction kept 6 bases outside the gene matches. CDR3 length equals 15 residues. CDR3 amino acids: CASSQGRGLVDTQYF. The CDR3 DNA follows: TGCGCCAGCAGCCAAGGGCGGGGGTTGGTAGATACGCAGTATTTT.

This clonotype came up a few times. This rearrangement joins TRBV15 to TRBJ1-1, with D possibly being TRBD1 (5 bases). The V and J ends lost 6 bases and 2 bases respectively, with 13 bases between them. CDR1 is LNHNV and CDR2 is YYDKDF in the germline V gene (reference sequence). The CDR3 is 14 amino acids. CDR3 coding DNA: TGTGCCACCAGGAAGACAGTTCAAAACACTGAAGCTTTCTTT. Its translation: CATRKTVQNTEAFF. Supplemented by reference TRBV15 and TRBJ1-1, the full variable domain reads DAMVIQNPRYQVTQFGKPVTLSCSQTLNHNVMYWYQQKSSQAPKLLFHYYDKDFNNEADTPDNFQSRRPNTSFCFLDIRSPGLGDTAMYLCATRKTVQNTEAFFGQGTRLTVV.

The CDR3 DNA follows: TGTGCCAGCAGTGATAGGCGGCAGGGGGGGGGATTAGCTTTCTTT. It translates to CASSDRRQGGGLAFF. The genes are TRBV2 and TRBJ1-1; 7 bases fit TRBD1. This CDR3 has 15 amino acids. Germline CDR1 is SNHLY and CDR2 is FYNNEI. Unmatched junction bases numbered 14, after V lost 3 bases and J lost 10 bases.

The sample holds many counts of this clonotype. The V and J genes are TRBV4-2 and TRBJ2-5, with a possible D match to TRBD2 (5 bases). Trimming left V 1 base short and J 5 bases short, with 11 bases between. The CDR3 contains 14 residues. Per the germline V gene, CDR1 is LGHNA and CDR2 is YNFKEQ. CDR3 sequence: CASSQAGPGETQYF. The CDR3 nucleotides read TGTGCCAGCAGCCAAGCGGGCCCGGGGGAGACCCAGTACTTC.

This clonotype showed up many times. V and J are TRBV7-2 and TRBJ1-3; TRBD1 might be the D (6 bases). The germline gives CDR1 SGHTA, CDR2 FQGNSA. The CDR3 runs 14 residues. Trimming took 6 bases from V and 4 from J, leaving 13 bases between them. The CDR3 here is CASRPTGRGNTIYF. The CDR3, as DNA: TGTGCCAGCAGACCAACAGGGCGCGGAAACACCATATATTTT.

This clonotype was seen more than once but under ten times. This chain joins TRBV30 and TRBJ2-3; 7 bases line up with TRBD2. This CDR3 spans 14 amino acids. Trimming removed 5 bases from V and 6 bases from J; junction bases left unmatched: 11. Per the germline V gene, CDR1 is GTSNPN and CDR2 is SVGIG (reference sequence). CDR3: CAWGLGGRIDTQYF. CDR3 nucleotide sequence: TGTGCCTGGGGCCTTGGCGGGAGAATCGATACGCAGTATTTT.

The chain is built from TRBV27 and TRBJ2-7; D may be TRBD2 (7 bases). Germline V gene data show CDR1 as MNHEY and CDR2 as SMNVEV (reference sequence). The CDR3 sequence is 13 residues long. The CDR3 DNA reads TGTGCGACGATGGGGGGGGCCTCCTACGAGCAGTACTTC. Translation: CATMGGASYEQYF.

In this sample, this clonotype turned up many times. The chain recombines TRBV19 with TRBJ2-7, with D perhaps matching TRBD1 (5 bases). Germline V gene lookup returns CDR1 LNHDA and CDR2 SQIVND (reference sequence). V was cut by 5 bases and J by 2 bases, with 22 bases left in between. The CDR3 is 17 amino acids. This CDR3 is CASSPRTRAVNPYEQYF. CDR3 sequence (DNA): TGTGCCAGTAGTCCGCGGACAAGGGCAGTGAATCCCTACGAGCAGTACTTC.

Comment on this clonotype: At one end the junction does not follow the germline gene, possibly because of a read error. The chain recombines TRBV2 with TRBJ1-2, with D unclear. This CDR3 is 14 amino acids long. CDR1 is SNHLY, CDR2 FYNNEI, per germline. CDR3 residues: CASSWRHSNYAYTF. The CDR3 nucleotides read TGTGCCAGCAGCTGGAGACACTCTAACTATGCCTACACCTTC.

This clonotype was seen a single time. CDR3 sequence reads: CASSLAEGVWGSPLHF. The CDR3 nucleotides are TGTGCCAGCAGCTTAGCAGAAGGGGTTTGGGGTTCACCCCTCCACTTT. This chain uses TRBV7-8 with TRBJ1-6; D is possibly TRBD1 (5 bases). Germline values: CDR1 SGHVS, CDR2 FQNEAQ. This CDR3 has 16 amino acids. Trimming pared 0 bases from V and 9 bases from J, leaving 15 bases between.

This clonotype was counted many times. V usage is TRBV28 and J usage is TRBJ2-7; TRBD1 matches 7 bases. CDR1 is MDHEN and CDR2 is SYDVKM in the germline V gene. V shed 2 bases and J 2 bases; nucleotides not matched to a gene: 3. The CDR3 length is 14 residues. This chain's CDR3 is CASSLEGAAYEQYF. In nucleotides, the CDR3 is TGTGCCAGCAGTTTAGAGGGGGCCGCCTACGAGCAGTACTTC.

The rearrangement uses TRBV29-1 and TRBJ1-4; D remains ambiguous. This CDR3 region has 11 residues. CDR1 and CDR2 (germline): SQVTM, ANQGSEA. V was clipped by 6 bases and J by 8 bases, with 10 bases between them. CDR3 sequence (DNA): TGCAGCGTGGGATATGGGGAAAAACTGTTTTTT. It codes for CSVGYGEKLFF.

This clonotype was picked up many times. The chain joins TRBV7-8 to TRBJ2-3; D uncertain. This CDR3 comprises 12 residues. Germline lookup yields CDR1 SGHVS and CDR2 FQNEAQ. V was pared by 4 bases and J by 11 bases, with 13 bases between. CDR3 coding DNA: TGTGCCAGCAGCTCCCCCAACAGTAGGCAGTATTTT. Amino acid sequence: CASSSPNSRQYF.

Here the CDR3 reads CSASRGSAGGFSYEQYF. CDR3 bases: TGCAGTGCTAGCAGAGGCTCCGCGGGAGGTTTCTCCTACGAGCAGTACTTC. The chain employs TRBV20-1 and TRBJ2-7; 8 bases line up with TRBD2. The V segment lost 3 bases and the J segment 0 bases; nucleotides outside the gene matches: 13. CDR3 length: 17 residues. Germline-derived CDR1 and CDR2 are DFQATT and SNEGSKA (reference sequence).

The chain is built from TRBV28 and TRBJ2-7; 7 bases agree with TRBD1. The V gene's germline CDR1 is MDHEN and CDR2 SYDVKM. V dropped 8 bases and J dropped 0; count of bases not matched to a gene: 7. The CDR3 runs to 14 residues. The CDR3: CASGGQVFSYEQYF. The DNA of the CDR3 is TGTGCCAGCGGAGGACAGGTGTTCTCCTACGAGCAGTACTTC.

This clonotype was counted a few times. The V call is TRBV18, the J call TRBJ1-5; 10 bases map to TRBD1. The germline V gene has CDR1 KGHSH and CDR2 LQKENI. V gave up 3 bases and J gave up 6 bases; unmatched junction bases: 5. This CDR3 is 15 amino acids long. The CDR3 here is CASSPGQGNSQPQHF. The CDR3, as DNA: TGTGCCAGCTCACCGGGACAGGGGAATTCTCAGCCCCAGCATTTT.

V usage is TRBV2 and J usage is TRBJ2-5; tentative D call: TRBD2 (6 bases). This CDR3 comprises 11 residues. Germline CDR1 is SNHLY and CDR2 is FYNNEI. The V and J ends lost 7 bases and 4 bases respectively, with 7 bases between them. CDR3 loop: CASMEGETQYF. In DNA form, the CDR3 reads TGTGCCAGCATGGAGGGAGAGACCCAGTACTTC.

Comments on this clonotype: No conserved phenylalanine or tryptophan ends this CDR3, so it is likely a read error. Because the CDR3's place on the DNA is in doubt, the DNA is left out and the CDR3 is given as listed by TCRdb. The chain is built from TRBV7-4 and TRBJ1-6. Germline CDR1 SGHVT, CDR2 SQSDAQ. From its first to its last residue, the CDR3 has 12 amino acids. CDR3 sequence reads: CASSLIDNAIHL.

This clonotype was seen many times. The chain uses TRBV7-2 and TRBJ2-5; 8 nucleotides match TRBD1. V gave up 5 bases and J gave up 1 base; unmatched junction bases: 3. The CDR3 length is 14 residues. Germline V gene sequence: CDR1 SGHTA, CDR2 FQGNSA. The CDR3 sequence is CASSKDRGQETQYF. In DNA form, the CDR3 reads TGTGCCAGCAGCAAAGACAGGGGCCAAGAGACCCAGTACTTC.

CDR3 sequence reads: CSAIQPDGQETQYF. The DNA for the CDR3 is TGCAGTGCTATACAGCCGGACGGGCAAGAGACCCAGTACTTC. This chain connects TRBV20-1 to TRBJ2-5, with D uncertain. This CDR3 has 14 amino acids. Germline V lookup: CDR1 DFQATT, CDR2 SNEGSKA (reference sequence). The V end lost 4 bases, the J end lost 2 bases, and 14 bases lay between the germline ends.

The V call is TRBV12-3 or TRBV12-4, the J call TRBJ2-1; TRBD2 matches at 10 bases. The length of the CDR3 is 15 residues. The J segment lost 4 bases and the V segment lost 5 bases, leaving 5 bases of the junction unmatched. CDR3 DNA sequence: TGTGCCAGCAGTATTAGCGGGGGGACTTACAATGAGCAGTTCTTC. Its translation: CASSISGGTYNEQFF.

J is TRBJ1-3 and V is TRBV20-1; no clear D. The length of the CDR3 is 15 residues. The V end was cut by 6 bases, the J end by 0 bases, with 15 bases between. CDR1 is DFQATT and CDR2 is SNEGSKA in the germline V gene (reference sequence). The CDR3 reads CSAAGSPGSGNTIYF. For the CDR3, the DNA is TGCAGTGCCGCTGGGTCGCCGGGCTCTGGAAACACCATATATTTT.

This clonotype turned up a few times. The rearrangement links TRBV4-1 to TRBJ2-5; 7 positions agree with TRBD1. J was trimmed by 1 base and V by 4 bases; bases with no gene match: 9. The CDR3 runs 16 residues. CDR1 is MGHRA and CDR2 is YSYEKL in the germline V gene. The CDR3 region has the DNA TGCGCCAGCAGCCCCAGACAGGGTGGGGGCCAAGAGACCCAGTACTTC. Translation gives CASSPRQGGGQETQYF.